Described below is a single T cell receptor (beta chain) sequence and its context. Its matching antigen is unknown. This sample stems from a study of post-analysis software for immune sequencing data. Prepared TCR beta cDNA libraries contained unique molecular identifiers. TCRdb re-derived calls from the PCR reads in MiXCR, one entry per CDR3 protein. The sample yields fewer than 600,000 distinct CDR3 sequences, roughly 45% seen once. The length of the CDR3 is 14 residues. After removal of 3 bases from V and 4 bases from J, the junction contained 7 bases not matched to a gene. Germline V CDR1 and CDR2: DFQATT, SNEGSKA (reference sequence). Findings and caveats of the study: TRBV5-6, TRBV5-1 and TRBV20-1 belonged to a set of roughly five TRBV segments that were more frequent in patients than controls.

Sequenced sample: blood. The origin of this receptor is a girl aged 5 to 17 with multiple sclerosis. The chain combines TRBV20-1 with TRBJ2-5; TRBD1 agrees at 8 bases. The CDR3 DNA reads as TGCAGTGCTAGGACGCAGGGGGCGCGAGAGACCCAGTACTTC. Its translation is CSARTQGARETQYF.